This TCR beta chain was sequenced during a study of brain metastases from non-small cell lung cancer. Trimming removed 0 bases from V and 1 base from J, with 9 bases in between. Per the germline V gene, CDR1 is LGHNA and CDR2 is YSLEER. The CDR3 covers 16 residues. Profiled with immunoSEQ multiplex PCR; TCRdb holds only in-frame clones, not every one. The data contain some 4,900 clones, roughly 80% of them seen just once; the ten biggest clones take up about 6%. Sequenced: primary lung tumor tissue. The receptor was isolated from a donor at least 40 years old with non-small cell lung cancer. This chain joins TRBV4-3 and TRBJ2-2, with D unresolved. CDR3 amino acids: CASSQEGYGNTGELFF. CDR3 DNA sequence: TGCGCCAGCAGCCAAGAGGGCTACGGGAACACCGGGGAGCTGTTTTTT.